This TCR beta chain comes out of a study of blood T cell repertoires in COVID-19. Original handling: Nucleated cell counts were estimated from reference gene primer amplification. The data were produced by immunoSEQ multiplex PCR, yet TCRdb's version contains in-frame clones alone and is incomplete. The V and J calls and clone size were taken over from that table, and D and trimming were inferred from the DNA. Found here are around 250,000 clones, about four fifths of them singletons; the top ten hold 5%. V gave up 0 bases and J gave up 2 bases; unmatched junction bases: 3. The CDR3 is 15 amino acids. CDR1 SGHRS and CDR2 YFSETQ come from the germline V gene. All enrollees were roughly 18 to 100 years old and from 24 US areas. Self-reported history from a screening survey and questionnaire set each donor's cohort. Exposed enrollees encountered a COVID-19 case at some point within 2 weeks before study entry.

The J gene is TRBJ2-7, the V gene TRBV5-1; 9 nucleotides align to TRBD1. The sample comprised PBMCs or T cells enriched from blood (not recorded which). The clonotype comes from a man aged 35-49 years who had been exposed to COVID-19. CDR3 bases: TGCGCCAGCAGCTTGGCGGACAGGGGCACCTACGAGCAGTACTTC. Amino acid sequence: CASSLADRGTYEQYF.